A single sample gave rise to the 22 T cell receptor beta chains below, sequenced in a study of blood T cell repertoires in COVID-19. Clones were sequenced by immunoSEQ multiplex PCR, and TCRdb holds only the in-frame ones, with some missing. The table lists fewer than 150,000 clones, 80% to 90% of them singletons, with 11% in the top ten. Sequencing was performed on peripheral blood. These receptors all stem from a woman of 80 years or more with acute or convalescent COVID-19.

The chain uses TRBV7-2 and TRBJ2-3, with D possibly TRBD2 on 6 matching bases. Germline values: CDR1 SGHTA, CDR2 FQGNSA. The CDR3 is 15 residues long. Trimming removed 5 bases at V and 4 bases at J, with 16 bases between. CDR3 amino acids: CASSPSSRLADTQYF. CDR3 in DNA: TGTGCCAGCAGCCCAAGCTCTAGACTAGCAGATACGCAGTATTTT.

The chain employs TRBV4-1 and TRBJ2-3; maybe TRBD2 (7 bases). The germline V gene encodes CDR1 MGHRA and CDR2 YSYEKL. The CDR3 length is 15 residues. V lost 1 base and J lost 4, with 12 bases in between. The CDR3 DNA is TGCGCCAGCAGCCAAGTCACGGGGGGCGCAGATACGCAGTATTTT. It yields the protein CASSQVTGGADTQYF.

J is TRBJ1-6 and V is TRBV5-1; 11 bases map to TRBD1. The length of the CDR3 is 15 residues. The trim removed 5 bases at V and 10 bases at J, leaving 8 bases unmatched. Germline V gives CDR1 SGHRS, CDR2 YFSETQ. The CDR3 DNA follows: TGCGCCAGCAGAAATGGACAGGGGGCAGGATCACCCCTCCACTTT. It yields the protein CASRNGQGAGSPLHF.

The chain has TRBV19 and TRBJ1-5; 10 nucleotides align to TRBD1. After removal of 10 bases from V and 1 base from J, the junction contained 4 bases not matched to a gene. In germline, CDR1 is LNHDA, CDR2 SQIVND (reference sequence). There are 14 residues in the CDR3. CDR3 nucleotide sequence: TGTGCCACCCGGGACAGGGGAAGCAATCAGCCCCAGCATTTT. It specifies CATRDRGSNQPQHF.

The J gene is TRBJ1-4, the V gene TRBV5-1, with TRBD1 matching 7 bases. Germline V gene sequence: CDR1 SGHRS, CDR2 YFSETQ. The CDR3 extends over 15 amino acids. The J segment lost 4 bases and the V segment lost 4 bases, leaving 7 bases of the junction unmatched. CDR3 DNA sequence: TGCGCCAGCAGCACCCTGGGGACAGATAATGAAAAACTGTTTTTT. Its protein product is CASSTLGTDNEKLFF.

This clone was picked up one time. The chain joins TRBV19 to TRBJ1-2; a possible D gene is TRBD1 (5 bases). Trimming pared 3 bases from V and 4 bases from J, leaving 9 bases between. This CDR3 contains 13 residues. The germline V gene has CDR1 LNHDA and CDR2 SQIVND (reference sequence). CDR3 DNA: TGTGCCAGTAGTATGGGGCAATTCTATGGCTACACCTTC. Translated: CASSMGQFYGYTF.

This clone was picked up one time. V usage is TRBV18 and J usage is TRBJ2-2, with D possibly matching TRBD1 (7 bases). V was clipped by 2 bases and J by 5 bases, with 9 bases between them. CDR1 and CDR2 from the germline V gene are KGHSH and LQKENI. This CDR3 is built from 14 residues. CDR3 sequence reads: CASSPSGGTGELFF. The DNA for the CDR3 is TGTGCCAGCTCACCATCAGGGGGGACCGGGGAGCTGTTTTTT.

V usage is TRBV4-3 and J usage is TRBJ1-2, with TRBD1 as a possible D gene (6 bases). Trimming took off 5 bases at V and 8 bases at J, with 24 bases between the two ends. The V gene's germline CDR1 is LGHNA and CDR2 YSLEER. The CDR3 spans 16 residues. CDR3 in DNA: TGCGCCAGCAGCACCCAATCCTCGGGACATCTCCTAGGCTACACCTTC. This gives the protein CASSTQSSGHLLGYTF.

The rearrangement uses TRBV5-1 and TRBJ2-5; D is perhaps TRBD1 (5 bases). V was pared by 1 base and J by 3 bases, with 13 bases between. CDR3 size: 15 residues. Per germline, CDR1 SGHRS and CDR2 YFSETQ. The CDR3 loop reads CASSLIPGKEETQYF. Here the CDR3 DNA reads TGCGCCAGCAGCTTGATCCCAGGGAAAGAAGAGACCCAGTACTTC. The whole variable domain, remainder taken from reference TRBV5-1 and TRBJ2-5, is KAGVTQTPRYLIKTRGQQVTLSCSPISGHRSVSWYQQTPGQGLQFLFEYFSETQRNKGNFPGRFSGRQFSNSRSEMNVSTLELGDSALYLCASSLIPGKEETQYFGPGTRLLVL.

Worth noting for this clone: The sample contains more than one DNA sequence encoding this CDR3. In DNA, the CDR3 is TGCGCCAGCAGCTTGGCGGGACAGGGGACAGATACGCAGTATTTT. Encoded protein: CASSLAGQGTDTQYF. The V and J genes are TRBV5-1 and TRBJ2-3, with TRBD1 matching 10 bases. CDR1 SGHRS and CDR2 YFSETQ come from the germline V gene. Trimming took 0 bases from V and 3 from J; bases not matched to a gene: 1. The CDR3 length is 15 residues.

The J gene is TRBJ2-2, the V gene TRBV25-1; a possible D gene is TRBD2 (6 bases). The CDR3 is made up of 11 amino acids. Trimming removed 8 bases at V and 8 bases at J, with 9 bases between. The germline V gene encodes CDR1 MGHDK and CDR2 SYGVNS. The CDR3 DNA reads TGTGCCAGCGGGGGAGGAGGGGAGCTGTTTTTT. Its protein is CASGGGGELFF.

J is TRBJ1-5 and V is TRBV6-6; D might be TRBD1 (6 bases). Trimming left V 8 bases short and J 0 bases short, with 14 bases between. The CDR3 is 15 residues long. Germline lookup yields CDR1 MNHNY and CDR2 SVGAGI (reference sequence). The CDR3 sequence is CASEISRGSNQPQHF. For the CDR3, the DNA is TGTGCCAGCGAAATCTCCAGGGGTAGCAATCAGCCCCAGCATTTT.

The chain has TRBV6-5 and TRBJ1-2; unclear D gene. The CDR3 loop spans 14 amino acids. Trimming cost V 3 bases and J 4 bases, with 12 bases left between them. Germline CDR1 reads MNHEY; CDR2 reads SVGAGI. The CDR3 sequence: CASSYRLGGYGYTF. The CDR3 coding sequence is TGTGCCAGCAGTTATAGGCTTGGCGGCTATGGCTACACCTTC.

J is TRBJ1-2 and V is TRBV6-6; TRBD1 agrees at 8 bases. This CDR3 is built from 17 residues. The V gene end was trimmed by 5 bases and the J gene end by 4 bases; junction bases not matched to a gene: 15. Germline CDR1 reads MNHNY; CDR2 reads SVGAGI (reference sequence). The CDR3 is CASSPSGGEATRYGYTF. The CDR3 DNA reads TGTGCCAGCAGTCCGTCAGGGGGCGAGGCAACCCGCTATGGCTACACCTTC.

For the CDR3, the DNA is TGTGCCAGTAGTATTTCTACAGAGCAAGAGACCCAGTACTTC. It encodes CASSISTEQETQYF. The chain recombines TRBV19 with TRBJ2-5; no reliable D call. CDR1 and CDR2 from the germline V gene are LNHDA and SQIVND (reference sequence). The germline V and J ends were trimmed by 3 bases and 2 bases, with 10 bases remaining between them. This CDR3 has 14 amino acids.

The chain combines TRBV6-1 with TRBJ2-7; TRBD1 matches 7 bases. Unmatched junction bases numbered 5, after V lost 1 base and J lost 2 bases. Germline CDR1 and CDR2: MNHNS and SASEGT. This CDR3 is 15 amino acids long. DNA for the CDR3: TGTGCCAGCAGTGAAGGTGGGACAGCAACCTACGAGCAGTACTTC. This sequence encodes CASSEGGTATYEQYF.

This chain joins TRBV5-1 and TRBJ1-1; tentative D call: TRBD1 (6 bases). CDR3 length: 16 residues. Trimming removed 4 bases from V and 6 bases from J, with 22 bases in between. Germline V gene lookup returns CDR1 SGHRS and CDR2 YFSETQ. The CDR3 loop reads CASSTSVPPGVAEAFF. The CDR3 region has the DNA TGCGCCAGCAGCACCAGCGTGCCCCCAGGGGTCGCTGAAGCTTTCTTT.

In its sample, this clone was seen once. The chain combines TRBV7-3 with TRBJ2-1; D might be TRBD1 (6 bases). V dropped 5 bases and J dropped 4 bases, with 18 bases sitting between them. Germline CDR1 SGHTA, CDR2 FQGTGA. This CDR3 is 16 amino acids long. The CDR3 protein is CASSTRTGYTYNEQFF. The CDR3 nucleotides read TGTGCCAGCAGCACCCGTACAGGGTATACTTACAATGAGCAGTTCTTC.

The chain combines TRBV30 with TRBJ1-2, with 7 bases that match TRBD1. The CDR3 contains 14 residues. Germline CDR1 is GTSNPN and CDR2 is SVGIG (reference sequence). With 2 bases clipped from V and 2 bases from J, the junction kept 5 bases outside the gene matches. CDR3: CAWSIGQANYGYTF. CDR3 DNA: TGTGCCTGGAGTATTGGACAGGCGAACTATGGCTACACCTTC. The variable domain in full, with the rest retrieved from reference TRBV30 and TRBJ1-2, is SQTIHQWPATLVQPVGSPLSLECTVEGTSNPNLYWYRQAAGRGLQLLFYSVGIGQISSEVPQNLSASRPQDRQFILSSKKLLLSDSGFYLCAWSIGQANYGYTFGSGTRLTVV.

J is TRBJ1-6 and V is TRBV3-1 (or the pseudogene TRBV3-2); D is possibly TRBD1 (6 bases). V lost 2 bases and J lost 0, with 14 bases in between. CDR1 and CDR2 from the germline V gene are LGHDT and YNNKEL (reference sequence). This CDR3 region has 18 residues. The CDR3 DNA reads as TGTGCCAGCAGCCAAACGCGGGGGGCCGTCTCCTATAATTCACCCCTCCACTTT. The encoded protein is CASSQTRGAVSYNSPLHF.

V and J are TRBV23-1 and TRBJ2-3; 10 nucleotides align to TRBD1. TRBV23-1 is an open reading frame, and its role is uncertain. J gave up 5 bases and V 5 bases, and 13 bases lay outside the gene matches. The CDR3 length is 17 residues. The CDR3 region is CASSIIRDRGSRDTQYF. The CDR3 DNA reads TGCGCCAGCAGTATAATCCGGGACAGGGGTTCAAGAGATACGCAGTATTTT.

This chain links TRBV29-1 with TRBJ2-5; tentative D call: TRBD1 (7 bases). The CDR3 extends over 15 amino acids. V was pared by 7 bases and J by 2 bases, with 20 bases between. Germline CDR1 and CDR2: SQVTM and ANQGSEA. CDR3 sequence reads: CSASLGQGGQETQYF. CDR3 DNA: TGCAGCGCCTCTTTAGGGCAGGGGGGACAAGAGACCCAGTACTTC. Full variable domain (missing parts from reference TRBV29-1 and TRBJ2-5): SAVISQKPSRDICQRGTSLTIQCQVDSQVTMMFWYRQQPGQSLTLIATANQGSEATYESGFVIDKFPISRPNLTFSTLTVSNMSPEDSSIYLCSASLGQGGQETQYFGPGTRLLVL.